The sequence of this TCR beta chain was determined in a study of T cell responses to AZD1222 COVID-19 vaccine (dated by TCRdb to the early 2020s). About the study as a whole: TCR sequencing was performed for about 240 trial participants, of whom some 200 were given two doses of AZD1222 and approximately 25 were given two doses of MenACWY control vaccine. Enrollment into the trials was organized by age into subgroups of 18-55, 56-69 and 70-plus years, and those subgroups contained roughly 150, 30 and 60 TCR-sequenced participants, respectively. Broader findings and caveats from the paper: The vaccine-associated CD4 TCRs covered the entire spike protein, and the dominant responses fell in regions 160-218 and 743-854. Participants were mostly white British, with more females than males. The authors suggested clonal diversity may have been underestimated. Reportedly, almost half of the unique spike-specific TCRs recognized epitopes lying outside the regions that are mutated in the B.1.351 and B.1.1.7 variants. After two AZD1222 doses, spike-specific TCR breadth and depth were significantly higher than at day 0 and than in MenACWY recipients. Because no samples from the day 14 peak response were available, repertoires could be characterized only after the peak T cell response. Conclusions about previously exposed vaccinees are limited because only six or seven AZD1222 recipients were SARS-CoV-2 seropositive at baseline. The 56-69-year group was small, and its depth increase did not reach significance, likely because of low power.

The V end loses 5 bases and the J end loses 7 bases, and a stretch of 17 bases separates them. The CDR3 spans 14 residues, from the cysteine through the phenylalanine. Of all the DNA, just the CDR3 is kept, 42 bases in frame from base 1. The germline V gene (reference sequence) supplies CDR1 SEHNR and CDR2 FQNEAQ. The CDR3 regions of human TCRbeta chains were analyzed by immunosequencing. Processing in the source paper ran as follows. TCRs in the repertoires were matched against a reference library of SARS-CoV-2-specific TCRs that had been generated with the MIRA antigen-specificity platform. Breadth was defined as the fraction of unique TCRs that were SARS-CoV-2-associated. Depth was defined as the fraction of total T cells that were SARS-CoV-2-associated. Each spike-specific TCR was assigned to its reactive spike region and to a CD4 or CD8 class using the MIRA data. Log10-transformed breadth and depth values were compared by one-way ANOVA with Sidak's multiple comparisons tests. Held by TCRdb, this immuneACCESS table contains in-frame sequences only and omits some clones. Under half of the omission traces to an unresolved V gene where checked; the cause of the rest is unknown. Clonal size and the V and J genes are those of that table, whereas D and trimming came from the DNA. A total of roughly 120,000 clones appear in this sample, about 85% of them only once. The ten largest clones take up less than 5.5% of the sample.

A remark on this clone: The clone's antigen remains unknown. No base qualities exist here, and no much larger clone lies one base off it.

What the time point label conveys for this sample: about 28 days (+/-7) after the second vaccine dose. AZD1222 recipients whose second dose came at about 4 weeks and those whose second dose came at about 12 weeks were combined into one group, since spike-specific TCR depth and breadth did not differ between the two schedules. The vaccinee samples were drawn from two UK trials, COV001 and COV002, one of which was a single-blind randomized controlled phase 2/3 trial testing AZD1222 (ChAdOx1 nCoV-19) in healthy adults. For TCRbeta chain sequencing, PBMC samples from trial participants were taken at day 0 and at day 28 after the second dose.

The material was peripheral blood, obtained 28 days after the second AZD1222 dose. The TCR comes from an adult who received the AZD1222 COVID-19 vaccine. Here the chain combines TRBV7-9 and TRBJ1-1; 5 matching bases give a weak D call of TRBD1. The DNA is as follows: TGTGCCAGCAGCATCTCCGGGACCGCGGATGAAGCTTTCTTT. The translation is CASSISGTADEAFF.